These T cell receptor beta chains were read from a single sample in a study of T cell responses to AZD1222 COVID-19 vaccine. Clones were sequenced by immunoSEQ multiplex PCR, and TCRdb holds only the in-frame ones, with some missing. This table holds 95,000 to 150,000 clones, roughly nine tenths found once. The sample consisted of peripheral blood, taken on day 0 of AZD1222 vaccination. All receptors derive from an adult in good health. Both conserved end residues are part of each CDR3. A D gene is named only where the DNA matches it firmly. Only part of the rows carry a size: once, few, many, or a class if the clone is expanded.

v_call	j_call	cdr3_length	clone_size	d_call	cdr3_aa	cdr3_nt
TRBV2	TRBJ1-2	14	-	-	CASSPYPPNYGYTF	TGTGCCAGCAGCCCTTATCCTCCTAACTATGGCTACACCTTC
TRBV7-9	TRBJ2-5	15	-	-	CASSLGAAGQETQYF	TGTGCCAGCAGCTTAGGGGCCGCGGGGCAAGAGACCCAGTACTTC
TRBV30	TRBJ1-1	11	-	-	CAWSAGSEAFF	TGTGCCTGGAGTGCCGGGAGTGAAGCTTTCTTT
TRBV18	TRBJ1-5	13	-	-	CASSPTEDQPQHF	TGTGCCAGCTCACCGACGGAAGATCAGCCCCAGCATTTT
TRBV9	TRBJ2-3	15	-	-	CASSYSSSSTDTQYF	TGTGCCAGCAGCTACTCCTCGTCAAGCACAGATACGCAGTATTTT
TRBV3-1/TRBV3-2	TRBJ1-2	13	-	-	CASSQDPGEGYTF	TGTGCCAGCAGCCAAGATCCAGGGGAAGGCTACACCTTC
TRBV30	TRBJ2-5	12	once	-	CAWSSDKETQYF	TGTGCCTGGAGTAGTGACAAGGAGACCCAGTACTTC
TRBV4-1	TRBJ2-1	15	medium-sized	-	CASSQDRGRYNEQFF	TGCGCCAGCAGCCAAGATCGGGGGAGGTACAATGAGCAGTTCTTC
TRBV19	TRBJ1-1	13	once	-	CASSIALNTEAFF	TGTGCCAGTAGTATAGCGTTGAACACTGAAGCTTTCTTT
TRBV11-2	TRBJ2-3	16	-	TRBD2	CASSLDGLGITDTQYF	TGTGCCAGCAGCTTAGACGGACTAGGGATCACAGATACGCAGTATTTT
TRBV7-3	TRBJ2-1	16	few	TRBD2	CASSISGTSNRNEQFF	TGTGCCAGCAGCATCTCCGGGACTAGTAACCGGAATGAGCAGTTCTTC
TRBV5-5	TRBJ1-2	18	-	TRBD1	CASSWDPTGILVNYGYTF	TGTGCCAGCAGCTGGGACCCGACAGGGATTTTGGTGAACTATGGCTACACCTTC
TRBV4-1	TRBJ2-1	18	-	TRBD2	CASSQAPLTSGTFNEQFF	TGCGCCAGCAGCCAAGCTCCGCTAACTAGCGGCACCTTCAATGAGCAGTTCTTC
TRBV5-1	TRBJ2-1	17	-	-	CASSLSLSGSSYNEQFF	TGCGCCAGCAGCTTGTCCCTATCTGGGAGCTCCTACAATGAGCAGTTCTTC
TRBV6-5	TRBJ1-4	14	-	TRBD1	CASSWTGGNEKLFF	TGTGCCAGCAGTTGGACAGGGGGGAATGAAAAACTGTTTTTT
TRBV30	TRBJ1-6	13	-	-	CAWSVDYNSPLHF	TGTGCCTGGAGTGTAGACTATAATTCACCCCTCCACTTT
TRBV5-1	TRBJ1-2	11	once	-	CATRSSGGYTF	TGCGCCACCCGGAGTTCGGGTGGCTACACCTTC
TRBV15	TRBJ2-5	14	-	-	CATSRGGAQETQYF	TGTGCCACCAGCAGAGGCGGCGCCCAAGAGACCCAGTACTTC
TRBV30	TRBJ2-1	15	-	TRBD1	CAWARIYRGHNEQFF	TGTGCCTGGGCCCGTATCTACAGGGGACACAATGAGCAGTTCTTC
TRBV4-1	TRBJ2-1	16	-	-	CASSGTGASSYNEQFF	TGCGCCAGCAGCGGGACGGGAGCTTCCTCCTACAATGAGCAGTTCTTC
TRBV30	TRBJ2-3	14	once	TRBD1	CAWSVTGGVDTQYF	TGTGCCTGGAGTGTGACAGGGGGTGTGGATACGCAGTATTTT
TRBV5-6	TRBJ1-5	11	-	-	CASSQGQPQHF	TGTGCCAGCAGCCAGGGTCAGCCCCAGCATTTT
TRBV7-9	TRBJ1-2	15	-	-	CASSPHRQSTYGYTF	TGTGCCAGCAGCCCTCACCGACAGAGCACCTATGGCTACACCTTC
TRBV7-6	TRBJ1-1	14	-	-	CASSLGNQGTEAFF	TGTGCCAGCAGCTTAGGCAACCAGGGGACTGAAGCTTTCTTT
TRBV15	TRBJ2-6	19	-	TRBD1	CATSRDSGQHLSGANVLTF	TGTGCCACCAGCAGAGATTCGGGACAGCACCTCTCTGGGGCCAACGTCCTGACTTTC
TRBV11-2	TRBJ2-7	14	once	TRBD1	CASSIMTGSYEQYF	TGTGCCAGCAGCATTATGACAGGGAGTTACGAGCAGTACTTC
TRBV11-2	TRBJ2-5	13	-	-	CASSLLAQETQYF	TGTGCCAGCAGCTTACTAGCCCAAGAGACCCAGTACTTC
TRBV7-9	TRBJ1-6	13	-	-	CASTGTNNSPLHF	TGTGCCTCCACAGGGACCAATAATTCACCCCTCCACTTT
TRBV27	TRBJ2-2	15	-	-	CASSSYTPNTGELFF	TGTGCCAGCAGTTCCTATACGCCGAACACCGGGGAGCTGTTTTTT
TRBV4-2	TRBJ1-5	13	-	-	CASSQEKGDIGHF	TGTGCCAGCAGCCAAGAAAAAGGGGACATAGGGCATTTT
TRBV7-9	TRBJ1-1	14	-	TRBD1	CASSRDRGSIEAFF	TGTGCCAGCAGTCGGGACAGGGGGTCTATTGAAGCTTTCTTT
TRBV18	TRBJ2-3	15	-	TRBD2	CASSLGLADRHTQYF	TGTGCCAGCTCCCTGGGACTAGCGGACAGGCATACGCAGTATTTT
TRBV5-4	TRBJ2-2	16	-	-	CASSSPLGKDTGELFF	TGTGCCAGCAGCTCCCCGTTGGGGAAAGACACCGGGGAGCTGTTTTTT
TRBV4-1	TRBJ1-2	15	-	-	CASSQEVGVLYGYTF	TGCGCCAGCAGCCAAGAAGTCGGGGTCTTGTATGGCTACACCTTC
TRBV14	TRBJ1-2	12	once	-	CASSRTLIGYTF	TGTGCCAGCAGCCGGACCCTCATAGGCTACACCTTC
TRBV9	TRBJ2-2	15	-	-	CASSPQWRNTGELFF	TGTGCCAGCAGCCCTCAGTGGAGGAACACCGGGGAGCTGTTTTTT
TRBV9	TRBJ1-2	15	-	-	CASSVGGSTNYGYTF	TGTGCCAGCAGCGTAGGCGGCAGTACTAACTATGGCTACACCTTC
TRBV2	TRBJ2-3	14	-	-	CASMRTASTDTQYF	TGTGCCAGCATGAGGACAGCTAGCACAGATACGCAGTATTTT
TRBV7-9	TRBJ1-1	11	-	-	CASSLRNGAFF	TGTGCCAGCAGCTTAAGGAATGGAGCTTTCTTT
TRBV5-6	TRBJ1-2	15	-	-	CASSFAGREGYGYTF	TGTGCCAGCAGCTTCGCTGGCAGGGAGGGGTATGGCTACACCTTC
TRBV28	TRBJ1-1	17	-	-	CASSSGRTGHLNTEAFF	TGTGCCAGCAGCAGTGGTCGAACAGGACATCTAAACACTGAAGCTTTCTTT
TRBV11-2	TRBJ2-5	13	-	-	CASSFDTQETQYF	TGTGCCAGCAGCTTCGACACACAAGAGACCCAGTACTTC
TRBV6-4	TRBJ1-3	13	-	-	CASSPNSGNTIYF	TGTGCCAGCAGCCCTAACTCTGGAAACACCATATATTTT
TRBV7-6	TRBJ2-4	14	-	-	CASSPLTGKNIQYF	TGTGCCAGCAGCCCCCTAACAGGGAAAAACATTCAGTACTTC
TRBV6-5	TRBJ1-2	13	-	TRBD1	CASTLDRGYGYTF	TGTGCCAGCACTCTTGACAGGGGCTATGGCTACACCTTC
TRBV4-1	TRBJ1-3	15	-	-	CASSQRGLQGNTIYF	TGCGCCAGCAGCCAGAGGGGACTGCAAGGAAACACCATATATTTT
TRBV5-1	TRBJ1-3	13	-	-	CASSPDAGNTIYF	TGCGCCAGCAGCCCGGATGCTGGAAACACCATATATTTT
TRBV30	TRBJ1-1	14	-	-	CAWSVLEGNTEAFF	TGTGCCTGGAGTGTACTCGAGGGGAACACTGAAGCTTTCTTT
TRBV4-1	TRBJ1-6	17	-	TRBD1	CASSQGGGQPMYSPLHF	TGCGCCAGCAGCCAAGGGGGGGGACAGCCTATGTATTCACCCCTCCACTTT
TRBV5-8	TRBJ2-7	10	-	-	CASSSYEQYF	TGTGCCAGCAGCTCCTACGAGCAGTACTTC
TRBV11-2	TRBJ1-3	14	-	-	CASSLEVVGNTIYF	TGTGCCAGCAGCTTAGAGGTGGTCGGAAACACCATATATTTT
TRBV9	TRBJ1-3	15	-	-	CASSVGILSGNTIYF	TGTGCCAGCAGCGTAGGGATCCTCTCTGGAAACACCATATATTTT
TRBV2	TRBJ2-7	12	once	-	CASSVTSYEQYF	TGTGCCAGCAGTGTAACCTCCTACGAGCAGTACTTC
TRBV5-6	TRBJ2-3	18	-	TRBD2	CASRITRLAGRYTDTQYF	TGTGCCAGCAGAATCACTAGACTAGCGGGGAGATACACAGATACGCAGTATTTT
TRBV6-2/TRBV6-3	TRBJ2-3	15	-	TRBD2	CASSAGTSGTDTQYF	TGTGCCAGCAGTGCCGGGACTAGCGGTACAGATACGCAGTATTTT
TRBV7-8	TRBJ2-1	13	-	-	CASSLDVDNEQFF	TGTGCCAGCAGCTTAGATGTTGACAATGAGCAGTTCTTC
TRBV5-3	TRBJ1-4	15	-	TRBD1	CARSPGTAGREKLFF	TGTGCCAGAAGCCCCGGGACAGCGGGTCGGGAAAAACTGTTTTTT
TRBV2	TRBJ1-2	16	-	TRBD1	CASTPPRGARHYGYTF	TGTGCCAGCACTCCGCCCAGGGGGGCGAGACACTATGGCTACACCTTC
TRBV12-3/TRBV12-4	TRBJ1-1	11	-	-	CASSHRDEAFF	TGTGCCAGCAGCCACCGGGACGAAGCTTTCTTT
TRBV5-4	TRBJ1-6	15	-	-	CASSLAGTLNSPLHF	TGTGCCAGCAGCTTGGCTGGGACACTTAATTCACCCCTCCACTTT